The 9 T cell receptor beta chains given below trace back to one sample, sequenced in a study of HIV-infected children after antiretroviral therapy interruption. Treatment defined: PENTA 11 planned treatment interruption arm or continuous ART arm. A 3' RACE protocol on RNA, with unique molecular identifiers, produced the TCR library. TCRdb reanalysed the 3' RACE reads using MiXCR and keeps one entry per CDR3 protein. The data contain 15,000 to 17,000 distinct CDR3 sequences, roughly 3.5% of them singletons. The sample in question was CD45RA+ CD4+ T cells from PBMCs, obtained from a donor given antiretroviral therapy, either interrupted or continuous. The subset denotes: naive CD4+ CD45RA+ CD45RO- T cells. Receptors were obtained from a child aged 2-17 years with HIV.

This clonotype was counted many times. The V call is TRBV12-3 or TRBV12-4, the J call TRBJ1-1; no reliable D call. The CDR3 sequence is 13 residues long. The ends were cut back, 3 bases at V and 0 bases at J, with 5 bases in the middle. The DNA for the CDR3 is TGTGCCAGCAGTTTTGCGGTGAACACTGAAGCTTTCTTT. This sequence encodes CASSFAVNTEAFF.

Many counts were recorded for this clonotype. As DNA, the CDR3 is TGTGCCAGCAGCTTTGGGATTCCCTCCTACAATGAGCAGTTCTTC. It translates to CASSFGIPSYNEQFF. J is TRBJ2-1 and V is TRBV7-3; D is unclear. From germline, CDR1 is SGHTA and CDR2 FQGTGA. The CDR3 is 15 residues long. The V and J ends lost 3 bases and 0 bases respectively, with 9 bases between them.

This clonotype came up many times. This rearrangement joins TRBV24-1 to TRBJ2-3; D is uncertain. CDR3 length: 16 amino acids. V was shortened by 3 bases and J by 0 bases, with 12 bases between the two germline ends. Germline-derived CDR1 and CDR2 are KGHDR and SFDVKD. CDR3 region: CATSDRSSPSTDTQYF. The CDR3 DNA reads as TGTGCCACCAGTGATCGAAGCTCGCCTAGCACAGATACGCAGTATTTT.

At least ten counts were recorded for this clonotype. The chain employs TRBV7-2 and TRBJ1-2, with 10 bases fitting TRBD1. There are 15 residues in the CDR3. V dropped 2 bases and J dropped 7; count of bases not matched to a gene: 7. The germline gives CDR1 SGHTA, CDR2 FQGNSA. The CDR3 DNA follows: TGTGCCAGCAGCTTAAGGGGACAGGGGCACGGTGGCTACACCTTC. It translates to CASSLRGQGHGGYTF.

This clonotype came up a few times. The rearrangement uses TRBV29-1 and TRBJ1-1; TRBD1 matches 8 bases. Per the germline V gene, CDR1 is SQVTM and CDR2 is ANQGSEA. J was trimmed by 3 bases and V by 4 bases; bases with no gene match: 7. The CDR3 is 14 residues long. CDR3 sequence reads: CSVARTGRDTEAFF. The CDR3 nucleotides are TGCAGCGTTGCCCGGACAGGGAGGGACACTGAAGCTTTCTTT.

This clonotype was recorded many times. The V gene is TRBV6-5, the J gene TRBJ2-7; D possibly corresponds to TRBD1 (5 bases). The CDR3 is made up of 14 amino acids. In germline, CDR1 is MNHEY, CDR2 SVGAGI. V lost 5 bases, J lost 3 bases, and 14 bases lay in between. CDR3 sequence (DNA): TGTGCCAGCAGTCTAACGACAGAGAACTACGAGCAGTACTTC. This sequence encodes CASSLTTENYEQYF.

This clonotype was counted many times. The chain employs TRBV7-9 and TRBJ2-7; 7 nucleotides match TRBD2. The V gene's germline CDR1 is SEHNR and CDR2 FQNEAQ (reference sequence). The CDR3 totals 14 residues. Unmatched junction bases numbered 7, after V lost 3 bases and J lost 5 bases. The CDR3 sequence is CASSLGEGSNEQYF. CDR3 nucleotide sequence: TGTGCCAGCAGCTTGGGGGAGGGGAGTAACGAGCAGTACTTC.

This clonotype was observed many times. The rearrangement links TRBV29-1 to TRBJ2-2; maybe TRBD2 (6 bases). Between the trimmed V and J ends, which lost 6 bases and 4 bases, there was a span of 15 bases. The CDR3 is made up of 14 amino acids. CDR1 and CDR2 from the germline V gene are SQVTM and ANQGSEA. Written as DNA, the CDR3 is TGCAGCGTAAGAGGCGGCGGGGCCACCGGGGAGCTGTTTTTT. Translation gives CSVRGGGATGELFF.

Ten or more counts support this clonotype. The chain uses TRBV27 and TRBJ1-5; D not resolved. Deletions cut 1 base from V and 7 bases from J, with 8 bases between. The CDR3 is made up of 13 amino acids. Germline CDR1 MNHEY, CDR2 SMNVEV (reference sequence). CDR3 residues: CASSLYVSQPQHF. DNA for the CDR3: TGTGCCAGCAGTTTATACGTCAGCCAGCCCCAGCATTTT.